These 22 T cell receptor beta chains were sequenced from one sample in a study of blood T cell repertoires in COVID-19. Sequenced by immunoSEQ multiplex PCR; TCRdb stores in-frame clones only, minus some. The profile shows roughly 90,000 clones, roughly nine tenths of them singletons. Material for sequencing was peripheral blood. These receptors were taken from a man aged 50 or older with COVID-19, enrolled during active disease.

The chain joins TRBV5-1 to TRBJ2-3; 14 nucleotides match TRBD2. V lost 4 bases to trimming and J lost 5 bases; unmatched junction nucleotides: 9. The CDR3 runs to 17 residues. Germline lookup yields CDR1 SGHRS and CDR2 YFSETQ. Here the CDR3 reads CASSRLTSGGAIDTQYF. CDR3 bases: TGCGCCAGCAGCAGGTTGACTAGCGGGGGGGCGATAGATACGCAGTATTTT.

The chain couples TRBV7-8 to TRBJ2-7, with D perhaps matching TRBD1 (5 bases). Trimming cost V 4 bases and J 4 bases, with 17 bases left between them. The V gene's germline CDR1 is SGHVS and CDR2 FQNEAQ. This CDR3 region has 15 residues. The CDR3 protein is CASSSPDSLGYEQYF. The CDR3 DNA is TGTGCCAGCAGCTCCCCTGACAGCCTCGGGTACGAGCAGTACTTC.

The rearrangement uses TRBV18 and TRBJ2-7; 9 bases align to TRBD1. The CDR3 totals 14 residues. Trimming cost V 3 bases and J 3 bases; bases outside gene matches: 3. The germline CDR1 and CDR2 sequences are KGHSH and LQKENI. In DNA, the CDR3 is TGTGCCAGCTCACCCGGGACAGGGAGCTACGAGCAGTACTTC. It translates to CASSPGTGSYEQYF.

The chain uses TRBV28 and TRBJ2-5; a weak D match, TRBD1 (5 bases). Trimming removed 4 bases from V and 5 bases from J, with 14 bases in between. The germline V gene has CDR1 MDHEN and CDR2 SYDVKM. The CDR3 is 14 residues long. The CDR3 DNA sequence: TGTGCCAGCAGTTCCCCCGACAGTCTGGAGACCCAGTACTTC. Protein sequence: CASSSPDSLETQYF.

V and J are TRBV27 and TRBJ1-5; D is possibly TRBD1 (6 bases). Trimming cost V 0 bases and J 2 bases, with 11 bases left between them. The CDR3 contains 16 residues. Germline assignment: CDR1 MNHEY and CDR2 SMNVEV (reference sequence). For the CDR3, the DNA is TGTGCCAGCAGTTTATCGATGGGGGCTGGCAATCAGCCCCAGCATTTT. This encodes CASSLSMGAGNQPQHF.

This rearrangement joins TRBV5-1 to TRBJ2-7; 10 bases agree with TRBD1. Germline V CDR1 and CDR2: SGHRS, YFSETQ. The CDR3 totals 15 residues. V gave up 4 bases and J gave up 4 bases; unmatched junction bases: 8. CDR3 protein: CASSKTGTGVYEQYF. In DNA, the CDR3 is TGCGCCAGCAGCAAAACCGGGACAGGGGTTTACGAGCAGTACTTC.

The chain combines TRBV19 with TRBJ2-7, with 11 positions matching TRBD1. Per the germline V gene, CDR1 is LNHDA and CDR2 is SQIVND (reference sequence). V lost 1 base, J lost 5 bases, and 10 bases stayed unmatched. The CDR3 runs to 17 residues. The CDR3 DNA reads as TGTGCCAGTAGTATAGGAGCCAGGACAGGGGGCTCACACGAGCAGTACTTC. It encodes CASSIGARTGGSHEQYF.

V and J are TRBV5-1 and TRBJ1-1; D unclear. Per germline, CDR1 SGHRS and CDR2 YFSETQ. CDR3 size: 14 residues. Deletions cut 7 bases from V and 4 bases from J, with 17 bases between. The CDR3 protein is CASALAIQTTEAFF. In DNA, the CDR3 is TGCGCCAGCGCCCTAGCGATTCAAACCACTGAAGCTTTCTTT.

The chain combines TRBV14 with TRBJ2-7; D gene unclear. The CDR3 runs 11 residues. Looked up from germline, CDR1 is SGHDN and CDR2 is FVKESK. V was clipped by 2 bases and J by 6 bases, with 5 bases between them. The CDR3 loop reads CASSQYSEQYF. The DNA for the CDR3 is TGTGCCAGCAGCCAATATTCCGAGCAGTACTTC.

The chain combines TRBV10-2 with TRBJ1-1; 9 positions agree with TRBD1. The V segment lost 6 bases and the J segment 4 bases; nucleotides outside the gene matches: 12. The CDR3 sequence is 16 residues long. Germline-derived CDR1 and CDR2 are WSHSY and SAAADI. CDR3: CASRGTNRGLSTEAFF. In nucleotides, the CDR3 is TGCGCCAGCAGGGGAACGAACAGGGGGCTATCCACTGAAGCTTTCTTT.

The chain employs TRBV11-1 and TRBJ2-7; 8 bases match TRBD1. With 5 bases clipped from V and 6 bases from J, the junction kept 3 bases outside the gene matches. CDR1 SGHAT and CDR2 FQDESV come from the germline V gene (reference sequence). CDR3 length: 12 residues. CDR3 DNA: TGTGCCAGCAGCGGGGACAGGTCCGAGCAGTACTTC. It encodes CASSGDRSEQYF.

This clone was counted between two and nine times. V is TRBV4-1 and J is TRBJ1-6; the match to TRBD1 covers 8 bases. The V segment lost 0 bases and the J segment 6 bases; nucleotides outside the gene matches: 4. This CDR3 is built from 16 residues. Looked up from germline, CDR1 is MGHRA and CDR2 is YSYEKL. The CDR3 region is CASSQDGQGSNSPLHF. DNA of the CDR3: TGCGCCAGCAGCCAAGATGGACAGGGAAGTAATTCACCCCTCCACTTT.

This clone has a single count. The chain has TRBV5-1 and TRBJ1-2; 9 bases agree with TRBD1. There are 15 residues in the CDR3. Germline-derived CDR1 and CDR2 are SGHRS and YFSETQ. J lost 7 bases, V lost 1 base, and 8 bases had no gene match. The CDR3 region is CASSLTTGGGLGYTF. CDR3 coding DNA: TGCGCCAGCAGCTTGACGACAGGGGGTGGTCTTGGCTACACCTTC.

This CDR3 reads CASSLQGARDWGTQYF. In nucleotides, the CDR3 is TGTGCCAGCAGCCTACAGGGGGCCAGAGATTGGGGTACGCAGTATTTT. The chain carries TRBV7-8 and TRBJ2-3, with TRBD1 matching over 9 bases. V shed 5 bases and J 8 bases; nucleotides not matched to a gene: 14. Germline V gives CDR1 SGHVS, CDR2 FQNEAQ. This CDR3 is 16 amino acids long. The full variable domain, with the rest looked up from reference TRBV7-8 and TRBJ2-3, is GAGVSQSPRYKVAKRGQDVALRCDPISGHVSLFWYQQALGQGPEFLTYFQNEAQLDKSGLPSDRFFAERPEGSVSTLKIQRTQQEDSAVYLCASSLQGARDWGTQYFGPGTRLTVL.

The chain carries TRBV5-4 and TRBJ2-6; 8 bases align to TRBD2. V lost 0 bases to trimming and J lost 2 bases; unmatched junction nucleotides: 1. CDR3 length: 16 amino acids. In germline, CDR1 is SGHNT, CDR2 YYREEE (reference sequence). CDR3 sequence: CASSLVAGTGANVLTF. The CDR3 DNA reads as TGTGCCAGCAGCTTGGTAGCGGGGACTGGGGCCAACGTCCTGACTTTC.

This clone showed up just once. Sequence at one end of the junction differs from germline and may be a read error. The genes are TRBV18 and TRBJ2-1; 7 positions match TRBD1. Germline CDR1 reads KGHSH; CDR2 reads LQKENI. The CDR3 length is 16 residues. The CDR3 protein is CTSSHINDRAYNEQFF. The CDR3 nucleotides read TGTACCAGCTCACATATTAATGACAGGGCCTACAATGAGCAGTTCTTC.

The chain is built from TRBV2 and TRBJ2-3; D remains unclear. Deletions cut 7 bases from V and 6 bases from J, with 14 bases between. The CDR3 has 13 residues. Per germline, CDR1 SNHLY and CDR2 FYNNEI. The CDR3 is CASISGLGDTQYF. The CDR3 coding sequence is TGTGCCAGCATTAGTGGGCTGGGCGATACGCAGTATTTT. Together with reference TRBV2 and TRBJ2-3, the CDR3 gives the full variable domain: EPEVTQTPSHQVTQMGQEVILRCVPISNHLYFYWYRQILGQKVEFLVSFYNNEISEKSEIFDDQFSVERPDGSNFTLKIRSTKLEDSAMYFCASISGLGDTQYFGPGTRLTVL.

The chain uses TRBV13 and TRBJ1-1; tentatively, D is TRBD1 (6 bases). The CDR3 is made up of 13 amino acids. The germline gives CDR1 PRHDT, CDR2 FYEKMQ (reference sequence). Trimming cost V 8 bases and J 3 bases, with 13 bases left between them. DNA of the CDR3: TGTGCCAGCGGAAGGACAGATTACACTGAAGCTTTCTTT. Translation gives CASGRTDYTEAFF.

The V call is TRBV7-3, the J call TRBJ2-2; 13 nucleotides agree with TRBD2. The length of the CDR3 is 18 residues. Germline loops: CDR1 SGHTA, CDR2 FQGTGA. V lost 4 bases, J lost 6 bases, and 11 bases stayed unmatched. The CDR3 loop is CASSSGLAGVLGAGELFF. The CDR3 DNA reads TGTGCCAGCAGCTCCGGACTAGCGGGGGTCCTCGGGGCCGGGGAGCTGTTTTTT.

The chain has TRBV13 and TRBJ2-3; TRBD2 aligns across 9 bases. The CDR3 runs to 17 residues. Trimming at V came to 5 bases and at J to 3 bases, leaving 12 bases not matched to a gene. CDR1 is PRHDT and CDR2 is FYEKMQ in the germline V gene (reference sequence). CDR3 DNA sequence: TGTGCCAGCAGCCCCGACCGGGCGGGGGGGCGGACAGATACGCAGTATTTT. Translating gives CASSPDRAGGRTDTQYF.

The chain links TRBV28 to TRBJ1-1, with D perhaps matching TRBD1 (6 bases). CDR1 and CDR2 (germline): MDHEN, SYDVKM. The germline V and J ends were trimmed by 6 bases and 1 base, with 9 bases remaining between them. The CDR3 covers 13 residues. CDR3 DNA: TGTGCCAGCAGAGGGACAACGAACACTGAAGCTTTCTTT. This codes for CASRGTTNTEAFF.

As DNA, the CDR3 is TGTGCCAGCAGCCAAGAAATGGCTAGCGGGGGTATTCTCTACTTC. This sequence encodes CASSQEMASGGILYF. The genes are TRBV3-1 (or the pseudogene TRBV3-2) and TRBJ2-7, with 10 bases that match TRBD2. Trimming cost V 0 bases and J 13 bases; bases outside gene matches: 12. Germline V gene lookup returns CDR1 LGHDT and CDR2 YNNKEL (reference sequence). The CDR3 length is 15 residues.